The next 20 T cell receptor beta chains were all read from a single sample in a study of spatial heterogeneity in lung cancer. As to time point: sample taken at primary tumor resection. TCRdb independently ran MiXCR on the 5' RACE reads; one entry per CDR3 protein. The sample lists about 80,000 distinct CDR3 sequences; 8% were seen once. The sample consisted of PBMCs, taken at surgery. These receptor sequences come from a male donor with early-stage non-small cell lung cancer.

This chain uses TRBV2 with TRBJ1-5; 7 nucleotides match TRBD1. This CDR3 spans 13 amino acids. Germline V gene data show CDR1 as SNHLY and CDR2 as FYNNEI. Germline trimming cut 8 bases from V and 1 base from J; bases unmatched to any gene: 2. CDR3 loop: CASGTESNQPQHF. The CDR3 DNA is TGTGCCAGCGGGACAGAAAGCAATCAGCCCCAGCATTTT.

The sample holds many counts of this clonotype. CDR3 loop: CASSFTGELSYNEQFF. DNA for the CDR3: TGCGCCAGCAGCTTTACAGGGGAACTTTCCTACAATGAGCAGTTCTTC. J is TRBJ2-1 and V is TRBV5-1; 7 positions match TRBD1. Germline V gene data show CDR1 as SGHRS and CDR2 as YFSETQ. The CDR3 spans 16 residues. V was clipped by 2 bases and J by 1 base; unmatched bases: 6.

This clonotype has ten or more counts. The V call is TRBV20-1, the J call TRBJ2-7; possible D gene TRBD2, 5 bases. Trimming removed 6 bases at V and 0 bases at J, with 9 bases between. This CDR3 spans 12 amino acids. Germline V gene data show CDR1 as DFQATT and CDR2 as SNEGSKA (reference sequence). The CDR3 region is CSARRVSYEQYF. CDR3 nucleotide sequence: TGCAGTGCCCGGCGGGTCTCCTACGAGCAGTACTTC.

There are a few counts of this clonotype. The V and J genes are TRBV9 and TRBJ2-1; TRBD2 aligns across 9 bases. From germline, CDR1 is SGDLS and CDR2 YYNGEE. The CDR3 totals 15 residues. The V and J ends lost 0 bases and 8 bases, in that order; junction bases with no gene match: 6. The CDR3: CASSVADSGSDEQFF. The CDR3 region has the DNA TGTGCCAGCAGCGTAGCTGATAGCGGGAGCGATGAGCAGTTCTTC. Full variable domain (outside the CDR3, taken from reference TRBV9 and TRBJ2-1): DSGVTQTPKHLITATGQRVTLRCSPRSGDLSVYWYQQSLDQGLQFLIQYYNGEERAKGNILERFSAQQFPDLHSELNLSSLELGDSALYFCASSVADSGSDEQFFGPGTRLTVL.

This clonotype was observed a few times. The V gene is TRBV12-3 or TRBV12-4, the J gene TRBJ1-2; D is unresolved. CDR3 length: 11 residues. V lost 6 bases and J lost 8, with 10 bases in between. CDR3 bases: TGTGCCAGCAGCTCTGCGGGCGGCTACACCTTC. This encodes CASSSAGGYTF.

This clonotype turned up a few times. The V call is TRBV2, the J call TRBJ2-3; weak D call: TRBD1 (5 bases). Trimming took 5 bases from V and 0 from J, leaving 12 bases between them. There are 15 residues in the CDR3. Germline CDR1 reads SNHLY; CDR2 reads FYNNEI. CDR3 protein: CASSLQGTSTDTQYF. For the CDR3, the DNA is TGTGCCAGCAGTCTTCAGGGCACTAGCACAGATACGCAGTATTTT.

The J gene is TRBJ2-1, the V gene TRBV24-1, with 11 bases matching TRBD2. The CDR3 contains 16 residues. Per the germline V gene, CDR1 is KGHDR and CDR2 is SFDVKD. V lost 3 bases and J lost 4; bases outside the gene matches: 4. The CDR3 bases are TGTGCCACCAGTGATCCGACTAGCGGGACATACAATGAGCAGTTCTTC. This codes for CATSDPTSGTYNEQFF.

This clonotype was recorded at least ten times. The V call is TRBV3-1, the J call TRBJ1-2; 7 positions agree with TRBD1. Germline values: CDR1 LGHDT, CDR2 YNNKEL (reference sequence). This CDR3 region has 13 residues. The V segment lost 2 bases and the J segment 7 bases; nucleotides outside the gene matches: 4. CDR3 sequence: CASSQLTGSGYTF. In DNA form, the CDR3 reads TGTGCCAGCAGCCAACTGACAGGGAGTGGCTACACCTTC.

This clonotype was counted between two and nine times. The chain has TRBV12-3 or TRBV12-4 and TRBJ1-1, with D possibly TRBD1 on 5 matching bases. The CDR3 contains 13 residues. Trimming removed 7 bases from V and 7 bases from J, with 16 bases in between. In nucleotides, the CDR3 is TGTGCCAGCACCAAGGACCTAGACAGTGAAGCTTTCTTT. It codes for CASTKDLDSEAFF.

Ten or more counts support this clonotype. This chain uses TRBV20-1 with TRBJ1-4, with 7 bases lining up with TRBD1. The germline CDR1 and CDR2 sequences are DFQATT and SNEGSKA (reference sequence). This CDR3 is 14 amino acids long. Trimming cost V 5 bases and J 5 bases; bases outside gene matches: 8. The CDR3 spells CSASSGTENEKLFF. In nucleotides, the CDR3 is TGCAGTGCTTCGTCCGGGACAGAGAATGAAAAACTGTTTTTT.

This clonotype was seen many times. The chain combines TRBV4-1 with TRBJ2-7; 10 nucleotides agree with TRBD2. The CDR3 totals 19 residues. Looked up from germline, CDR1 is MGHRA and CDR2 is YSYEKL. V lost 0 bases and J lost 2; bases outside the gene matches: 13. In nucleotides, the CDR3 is TGCGCCAGCAGCCAAGATGGACTAGCGGTCCTGGGCAGGCCCTACGAGCAGTACTTC. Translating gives CASSQDGLAVLGRPYEQYF.

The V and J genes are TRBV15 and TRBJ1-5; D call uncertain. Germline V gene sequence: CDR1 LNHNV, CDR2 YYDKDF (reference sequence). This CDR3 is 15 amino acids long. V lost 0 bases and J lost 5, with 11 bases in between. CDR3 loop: CATSRERGEDQPQHF. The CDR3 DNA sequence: TGTGCCACCAGCAGAGAACGAGGAGAGGATCAGCCCCAGCATTTT.

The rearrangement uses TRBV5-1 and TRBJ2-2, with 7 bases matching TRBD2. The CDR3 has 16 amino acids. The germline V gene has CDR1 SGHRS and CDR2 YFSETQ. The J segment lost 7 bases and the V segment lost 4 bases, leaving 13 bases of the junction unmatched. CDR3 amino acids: CASSRDRDYALGELFF. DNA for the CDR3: TGCGCCAGCAGCAGAGACCGGGACTATGCTCTCGGGGAGCTGTTTTTT.

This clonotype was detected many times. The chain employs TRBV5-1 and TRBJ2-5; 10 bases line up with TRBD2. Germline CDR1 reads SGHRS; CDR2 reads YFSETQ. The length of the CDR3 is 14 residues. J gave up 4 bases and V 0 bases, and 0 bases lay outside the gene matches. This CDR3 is CASSLGLAGETQYF. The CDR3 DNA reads TGCGCCAGCAGCTTGGGACTAGCGGGAGAGACCCAGTACTTC.

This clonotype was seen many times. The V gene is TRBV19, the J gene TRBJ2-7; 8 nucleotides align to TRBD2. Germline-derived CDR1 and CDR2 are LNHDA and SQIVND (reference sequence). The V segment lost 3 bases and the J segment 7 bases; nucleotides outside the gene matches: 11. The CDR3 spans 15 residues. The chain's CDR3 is CASSIGAGVVLEQYF. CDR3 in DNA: TGTGCCAGTAGTATTGGAGCGGGAGTGGTTCTGGAGCAGTACTTC.

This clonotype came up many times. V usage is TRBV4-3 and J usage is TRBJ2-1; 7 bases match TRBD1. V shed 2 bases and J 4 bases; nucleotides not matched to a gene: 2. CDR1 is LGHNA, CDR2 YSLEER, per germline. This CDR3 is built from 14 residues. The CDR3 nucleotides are TGCGCCAGCAGCCAACTGACAGGGTACAATGAGCAGTTCTTC. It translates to CASSQLTGYNEQFF.

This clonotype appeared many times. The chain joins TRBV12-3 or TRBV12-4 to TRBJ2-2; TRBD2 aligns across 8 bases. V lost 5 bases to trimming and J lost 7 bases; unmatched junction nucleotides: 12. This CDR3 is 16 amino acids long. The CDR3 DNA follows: TGTGCCAGCAGTCCCCCGTCGGTAGCGGGAATCGGGGAGCTGTTTTTT. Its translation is CASSPPSVAGIGELFF.

CDR3 DNA sequence: TGCAGTGCTAGCCTGCTTGTCTCCGGGGAGCTGTTTTTT. Its translation: CSASLLVSGELFF. The rearrangement joins TRBV20-1 to TRBJ2-2; unclear D gene. The germline V gene encodes CDR1 DFQATT and CDR2 SNEGSKA (reference sequence). The CDR3 is made up of 13 amino acids. V gave up 3 bases and J gave up 6 bases, with 11 bases separating them.

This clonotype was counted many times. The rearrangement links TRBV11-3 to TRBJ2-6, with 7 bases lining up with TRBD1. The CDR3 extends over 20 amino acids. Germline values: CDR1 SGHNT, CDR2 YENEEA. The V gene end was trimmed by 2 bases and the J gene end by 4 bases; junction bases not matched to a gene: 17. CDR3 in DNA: TGTGCCAGCAGCTTAAATTGGGACAGCTCCCTTGTTGCGGGGGCCAACGTCCTGACTTTC. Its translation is CASSLNWDSSLVAGANVLTF.

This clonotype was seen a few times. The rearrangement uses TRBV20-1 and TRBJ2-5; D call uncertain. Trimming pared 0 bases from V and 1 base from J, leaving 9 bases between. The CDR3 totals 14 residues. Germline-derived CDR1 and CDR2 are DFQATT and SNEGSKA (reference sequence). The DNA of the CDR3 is TGCAGTGCTAGAGATCGGGCTCCCCAAGAGACCCAGTACTTC. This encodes CSARDRAPQETQYF.